Listed below are T cell receptor beta chains from one sample, sequenced in a study of cytomegalovirus exposure and HLA in healthy donors. TCRdb's table, derived via immunoSEQ multiplex PCR, lists solely in-frame clones and lacks some. The sample consists of approximately 170,000 clones, just under 85% of them appearing once. Sequencing used PBMCs. These TCRs come from a man aged 25-40 years in good health and CMV-seropositive. Both conserved end residues are part of each CDR3. A D gene is named only where the DNA matches it firmly. Some rows have no size entry. The others give once, few or many, or a class for an expanded clone.

abundance: NA; j_gene: TRBJ1-2; v_gene: TRBV2; d_gene: TRBD1; CDR3nt: TGTGCCAGCAGTCGTGGGCGGACAGGGGGATCTAACTATGGCTACACCTTC; CDR3aa: CASSRGRTGGSNYGYTF
abundance: NA; j_gene: TRBJ2-1; v_gene: TRBV5-1; d_gene: NA; CDR3nt: TGCGCCAGCAGAGTTGGACAGAGACAGTTCTTC; CDR3aa: CASRVGQRQFF
abundance: NA; j_gene: TRBJ1-4; v_gene: TRBV19; d_gene: TRBD1; CDR3nt: TGTGCCAGTAGTGAGACAGGGGGTGAAAAACTGTTTTTT; CDR3aa: CASSETGGEKLFF
abundance: NA; j_gene: TRBJ2-2; v_gene: TRBV4-3; d_gene: NA; CDR3nt: TGCGCCAGCAGCCAAGATTCCAGGGGAACCGGGGAGCTGTTTTTT; CDR3aa: CASSQDSRGTGELFF
abundance: NA; j_gene: TRBJ1-2; v_gene: TRBV29-1; d_gene: NA; CDR3nt: TGCAGCGTTGAACGGGATGACTATGGCTACACCTTC; CDR3aa: CSVERDDYGYTF
abundance: NA; j_gene: TRBJ2-3; v_gene: TRBV11-2; d_gene: TRBD2; CDR3nt: TGTGCCAGCAGCTTAGAGCGGGGGGTGAGGGCTCGCACAGATACGCAGTATTTT; CDR3aa: CASSLERGVRARTDTQYF
abundance: NA; j_gene: TRBJ2-7; v_gene: TRBV16; d_gene: TRBD1; CDR3nt: TGTGCCAGCAGCCAATTCCCCTTACCGACAGGGCACTACGAGCAGTACTTC; CDR3aa: CASSQFPLPTGHYEQYF
abundance: NA; j_gene: TRBJ1-2; v_gene: TRBV27; d_gene: NA; CDR3nt: TGTGCCAGCAGTTTCCGGTTCTCCTATGGCTACACCTTC; CDR3aa: CASSFRFSYGYTF
abundance: NA; j_gene: TRBJ2-7; v_gene: TRBV6-5; d_gene: NA; CDR3nt: TGTGCCAGCAGTTATATGGAGGGTGGCAACTACGAGCAGTACTTC; CDR3aa: CASSYMEGGNYEQYF
abundance: NA; j_gene: TRBJ2-7; v_gene: TRBV15; d_gene: TRBD1; CDR3nt: TGTGCCACCAGTGTACAGCCAGGGGGCCGATCCTACGAGCAGTACTTC; CDR3aa: CATSVQPGGRSYEQYF
abundance: NA; j_gene: TRBJ2-3; v_gene: TRBV7-6; d_gene: TRBD2; CDR3nt: TGTGCCAGCAGCTTAGATCCTAGCGGGGGCCTAAGCACAGATACGCAGTATTTT; CDR3aa: CASSLDPSGGLSTDTQYF
abundance: NA; j_gene: TRBJ2-3; v_gene: TRBV7-7; d_gene: TRBD1; CDR3nt: TGTGCTAGCAGCCCAATACAGGGGGTGGCAGATACGCAGTATTTT; CDR3aa: CASSPIQGVADTQYF
abundance: NA; j_gene: TRBJ2-2; v_gene: TRBV4-1; d_gene: TRBD2; CDR3nt: TGCGCCAGCAGCCGGTTATCCAGCGGGGGGAACACCGGGGAGCTGTTTTTT; CDR3aa: CASSRLSSGGNTGELFF
abundance: NA; j_gene: TRBJ2-5; v_gene: TRBV9; d_gene: TRBD2; CDR3nt: TGTGCCAGCAGCGTAGGAAGTAGCGGGGGGGCCGATGAGACCCAGTACTTC; CDR3aa: CASSVGSSGGADETQYF
abundance: NA; j_gene: TRBJ2-1; v_gene: TRBV7-2; d_gene: NA; CDR3nt: TGTGCCAGCAGCCTACGGGTAAATGAGCAGTTCTTC; CDR3aa: CASSLRVNEQFF
abundance: NA; j_gene: TRBJ1-4; v_gene: TRBV18; d_gene: NA; CDR3nt: TGTGCCAGCTCACCGGAGGGGCAGGGAAAACTGTTTTTT; CDR3aa: CASSPEGQGKLFF
abundance: NA; j_gene: TRBJ1-2; v_gene: TRBV5-4; d_gene: NA; CDR3nt: TGTGCCAGCAGCATCGGGACCGCGGGGGATGGCTACACCTTC; CDR3aa: CASSIGTAGDGYTF
abundance: NA; j_gene: TRBJ2-2; v_gene: TRBV4-3; d_gene: NA; CDR3nt: TGCGCCAGCAGCCTAGAGAGAGGGTTGGCCGGGGAGCTGTTTTTT; CDR3aa: CASSLERGLAGELFF
abundance: once; j_gene: TRBJ1-2; v_gene: TRBV30; d_gene: TRBD1; CDR3nt: TGTGCCTGGGGCGGACAGGGGGCTTGGTACAGTGGCTACACCTTC; CDR3aa: CAWGGQGAWYSGYTF
abundance: NA; j_gene: TRBJ2-7; v_gene: TRBV2; d_gene: NA; CDR3nt: TGTGCCAGCAACCCACAGGGCCTAGGTGGCTACGAGCAGTACTTC; CDR3aa: CASNPQGLGGYEQYF
abundance: NA; j_gene: TRBJ2-7; v_gene: TRBV10-3; d_gene: TRBD2; CDR3nt: TGTGCCATCACCGAGAGGGGACTAACCTACGAGCAGTACTTC; CDR3aa: CAITERGLTYEQYF
abundance: NA; j_gene: TRBJ2-5; v_gene: TRBV7-9; d_gene: NA; CDR3nt: TGTGCCAGCAGCTTGGGCGTGAAGGTCCAAGAGACCCAGTACTTC; CDR3aa: CASSLGVKVQETQYF
abundance: NA; j_gene: TRBJ2-5; v_gene: TRBV7-9; d_gene: TRBD2; CDR3nt: TGTGCCAGCAGCCGGGGGGGTAGCGGGGCGCTACAGACCCAGTACTTC; CDR3aa: CASSRGGSGALQTQYF
abundance: NA; j_gene: TRBJ2-3; v_gene: TRBV6-5; d_gene: TRBD2; CDR3nt: TGTGCCAGCAGTCCGATAGCGGGGGGCACAGATACGCAGTATTTT; CDR3aa: CASSPIAGGTDTQYF
abundance: NA; j_gene: TRBJ2-1; v_gene: TRBV2; d_gene: TRBD1; CDR3nt: TGTGCCAGCAACCGGGACAGGGAATCAAAAGTGGGCAATGAGCAGTTCTTC; CDR3aa: CASNRDRESKVGNEQFF
abundance: NA; j_gene: TRBJ1-1; v_gene: TRBV6-6; d_gene: NA; CDR3nt: TGTGCCAGCAGTCCGATTTTGGGCGGGGACACTGAAGCTTTCTTT; CDR3aa: CASSPILGGDTEAFF
abundance: once; j_gene: TRBJ2-3; v_gene: TRBV7-8; d_gene: TRBD1; CDR3nt: TGTGCCAGCAGCTGGACAGGGAGAGCAGATACGCAGTATTTT; CDR3aa: CASSWTGRADTQYF
abundance: NA; j_gene: TRBJ2-1; v_gene: TRBV7-8; d_gene: TRBD1; CDR3nt: TGTGCCAGCAGCTCCAGGGGGCGCGAGTTCAGTGAGCAGTTCTTC; CDR3aa: CASSSRGREFSEQFF
abundance: NA; j_gene: TRBJ1-2; v_gene: TRBV5-6; d_gene: NA; CDR3nt: TGTGCCAGCAGCCCCTTGGGAGCCTATGGCTACACCTTC; CDR3aa: CASSPLGAYGYTF
abundance: NA; j_gene: TRBJ2-1; v_gene: TRBV11-3; d_gene: NA; CDR3nt: TGTGCCAGCAGCTTAGATGAGGGCGGGGGCCTTTACAATGAGCAGTTCTTC; CDR3aa: CASSLDEGGGLYNEQFF
abundance: NA; j_gene: TRBJ2-7; v_gene: TRBV7-2; d_gene: NA; CDR3nt: TGTGCCAGCAGCTCTACGTGGGGAGCTGAGTACGAGCAGTACTTC; CDR3aa: CASSSTWGAEYEQYF
abundance: NA; j_gene: TRBJ1-6; v_gene: TRBV18; d_gene: TRBD1; CDR3nt: TGTGCCAGCTCACCCCCCAGGGGGGATAATTCACCCCTCCACTTT; CDR3aa: CASSPPRGDNSPLHF
abundance: NA; j_gene: TRBJ2-7; v_gene: TRBV7-2; d_gene: TRBD2; CDR3nt: TGTGCCAGCAGCTCCCGAGCGGGGGGCCTCTACGAGCAGTACTTC; CDR3aa: CASSSRAGGLYEQYF
abundance: NA; j_gene: TRBJ2-6; v_gene: TRBV19; d_gene: TRBD1; CDR3nt: TGTGCCAGTAGTCGTACAGGGGGGAGAGGTGGGGCCAACGTCCTGACTTTC; CDR3aa: CASSRTGGRGGANVLTF
abundance: few; j_gene: TRBJ2-7; v_gene: TRBV7-6; d_gene: NA; CDR3nt: TGTGCCAGCAGCTCACACAGCTACGAGCAGTACTTC; CDR3aa: CASSSHSYEQYF
abundance: NA; j_gene: TRBJ2-2; v_gene: TRBV2; d_gene: TRBD2; CDR3nt: TGTGCCAGCAGACCCCGCGGAGCGGGGGGGACCGGGGAGCTGTTTTTT; CDR3aa: CASRPRGAGGTGELFF
abundance: NA; j_gene: TRBJ2-1; v_gene: TRBV27; d_gene: TRBD1; CDR3nt: TGTGCCAGCAGCCCCCGCCGGGACAGGGCCAACGATGAGCAGTTCTTC; CDR3aa: CASSPRRDRANDEQFF
abundance: NA; j_gene: TRBJ1-4; v_gene: TRBV2; d_gene: TRBD1; CDR3nt: TGTGCCAGCAGCGAGGGACAGGGATCGAAACTGTTTTTT; CDR3aa: CASSEGQGSKLFF
abundance: NA; j_gene: TRBJ1-5; v_gene: TRBV19; d_gene: NA; CDR3nt: TGTGCCAGTAGTATAGCAGGGCACCAGCATTTT; CDR3aa: CASSIAGHQHF
abundance: NA; j_gene: TRBJ2-5; v_gene: TRBV5-6; d_gene: TRBD2; CDR3nt: TGTGCCAGCAGCCGCGCCGGGACTAGGTCGGCAGAGACCCAGTACTTC; CDR3aa: CASSRAGTRSAETQYF
abundance: NA; j_gene: TRBJ1-2; v_gene: TRBV7-2; d_gene: TRBD1; CDR3nt: TGTGCCAGCAGCGCGGGACAGGGCTATGGCTACACCTTC; CDR3aa: CASSAGQGYGYTF